This TCR beta chain emerged from a study of Ad26.COV2.S vaccination and SARS-CoV-2 variants. Study background: Once, or twice with 56 days between doses, Ad26.COV2.S was given intramuscularly. The study's findings and limits: Substantial breadth was reportedly displayed by spike-specific CD8+ and CD4+ T cell responses after vaccination. Vaccine recipients surpassed placebo recipients in spike-specific TCR breadth. In TCR breadth and depth analyses, total T cell responses may have been underestimated.

Details on this clone: Its target is unknown.

Profiled with immunoSEQ multiplex PCR; TCRdb holds only in-frame clones, not every one. The sample yields about 350,000 clones, about 85% seen once. Documented treatment: approximately 18 received Ad26.COV2.S at low or high dose, single or two shots; about 5 received placebo; per-sample allocation not given. Day 63 after the first injection of vaccine or placebo was the sampling time. The germline gives CDR1 SGHRS, CDR2 YFSETQ. This CDR3 is 14 amino acids long. V lost 0 bases and J 6 bases, leaving 9 bases between the germline ends. The gene calls are TRBV5-1 and TRBJ2-2; no clear D gene. The sequenced sample was peripheral blood, obtained in a trial of Ad26.COV2.S vaccine versus placebo. The source is a person aged 18 to 65 who received the Ad26.COV2.S COVID-19 vaccine or a placebo. The CDR3 nucleotides read TGCGCCAGCAGCTTGGCCGGTAGCTCCGGGGAGCTGTTTTTT. Its translation: CASSLAGSSGELFF.